The 3 T cell receptor beta chains presented below share a single source sample, sequenced in a study of T cells in Graves' hyperthyroidism and ophthalmopathy. RNA transcripts yielded amplified TCR beta CDR3 regions. HTBI primers were employed in a first-round RT-PCR of the TCR CDR3. TCRdb reprocessed the multiplex PCR reads via MiXCR and lists one record per CDR3 protein. Of under 400,000 distinct CDR3 sequences detected, about 15% appear once; the ten largest clones hold 33%. The source material was blood. These receptors were obtained from a man aged 25 to 40 with Graves' hyperthyroidism.

This clonotype was recorded at least ten times. CDR3 DNA sequence: TGTGCCTGGAGCCGTTACAGGGGGAACACTGAAGCTTTCTTT. As protein: CAWSRYRGNTEAFF. The chain carries TRBV30 and TRBJ1-1; 7 bases are a match to TRBD1. This CDR3 region has 14 residues. The germline V gene encodes CDR1 GTSNPN and CDR2 SVGIG (reference sequence). J was trimmed by 1 base and V by 3 bases; bases with no gene match: 5.

This clonotype was detected many times. This sequence joins TRBV6-1 and TRBJ2-2, with 7 nucleotides matching TRBD1. With V trimmed by 2 bases and J by 7 bases, 10 bases remained unmatched. Germline V CDR1 and CDR2: MNHNS, SASEGT. The CDR3 is 16 amino acids. CDR3 region: CASSERGRVTGGELFF. In nucleotides, the CDR3 is TGTGCCAGCAGTGAAAGGGGGCGTGTTACCGGCGGGGAGCTGTTTTTT.

As to this clonotype: This may stem from a read error, because a much larger clone lies one nucleotide away. The J gene is TRBJ1-1, the V gene TRBV6-1; no clear D gene. CDR1 MNHNS and CDR2 SASEGT come from the germline V gene. The CDR3 spans 14 residues. Between the trimmed V and J ends, which lost 4 bases and 3 bases, there was a span of 12 bases. The CDR3 loop reads CASSALQVDTEAFF. DNA of the CDR3: TGTGCCAGCAGTGCACTCCAGGTGGACACTGAAGCTTTCTTT.